These 5 T cell receptor beta chains came from one sample sequenced in a study of response to subunit inactivated influenza vaccine. TCRdb passed the RT-PCR reads through MiXCR, listing each CDR3 protein once. The sample has some 570,000 distinct CDR3 sequences, approximately 10% seen once. The sample was also reused in another study, on T cells expressing NK-cell markers. Turning to that study: 5'RACE template switching built TCR beta cDNA with unique molecular identifiers.

This sample comprised PBMCs from blood, obtained on the day of vaccination. The receptor set was obtained from a middle-aged man who received an inactivated influenza vaccine.

In its sample, this clonotype was seen many times. CDR3: CASSESTVGGVSDTEAFF. In nucleotides, the CDR3 is TGCGCCAGCAGTGAGTCGACAGTCGGAGGGGTCTCGGACACTGAAGCTTTCTTT. The chain recombines TRBV10-2 with TRBJ1-1; maybe TRBD1 (5 bases). The CDR3 length is 18 residues. CDR1 is WSHSY, CDR2 SAAADI, per germline. V was clipped by 0 bases and J by 3 bases, with 20 bases between them.

The chain is built from TRBV27 and TRBJ2-3, with D perhaps matching TRBD1 or TRBD2 (6 bases each). The V and J ends lost 7 bases and 6 bases respectively, with 17 bases between them. This CDR3 region has 14 residues. Looked up from germline, CDR1 is MNHEY and CDR2 is SMNVEV (reference sequence). The CDR3 region is CASKEGVFGDTQYF. As DNA, the CDR3 is TGTGCCAGCAAGGAGGGGGTTTTTGGTGATACGCAGTATTTT.

This clonotype showed up many times. This rearrangement joins TRBV10-3 to TRBJ2-5, with 8 bases fitting TRBD1. The V gene's germline CDR1 is ENHRY and CDR2 SYGVKD. Unmatched junction bases numbered 12, after V lost 10 bases and J lost 5 bases. CDR3 size: 14 residues. As DNA, the CDR3 is TGTGCCACTCTGACAGGGGACGGTCGGGAGACCCAGTACTTC. This codes for CATLTGDGRETQYF.

This clonotype has only a few counts. V is TRBV18 and J is TRBJ2-1; D is uncertain. Germline V gives CDR1 KGHSH, CDR2 LQKENI. V was trimmed by 2 bases and J by 10 bases, leaving 6 bases between them. The CDR3 runs to 11 residues. CDR3 residues: CASSPKEEQFF. CDR3 nucleotides: TGTGCCAGCTCACCAAAAGAAGAGCAGTTCTTC.

The chain is built from TRBV7-9 and TRBJ2-7; TRBD2 aligns across 8 bases. This CDR3 has 14 residues. Germline lookup yields CDR1 SEHNR and CDR2 FQNEAQ (reference sequence). V gave up 4 bases and J gave up 2 bases; unmatched junction bases: 4. The CDR3 reads CASSSGLDPYEQYF. The CDR3 region has the DNA TGTGCCAGCAGCTCGGGACTAGACCCCTACGAGCAGTACTTC.